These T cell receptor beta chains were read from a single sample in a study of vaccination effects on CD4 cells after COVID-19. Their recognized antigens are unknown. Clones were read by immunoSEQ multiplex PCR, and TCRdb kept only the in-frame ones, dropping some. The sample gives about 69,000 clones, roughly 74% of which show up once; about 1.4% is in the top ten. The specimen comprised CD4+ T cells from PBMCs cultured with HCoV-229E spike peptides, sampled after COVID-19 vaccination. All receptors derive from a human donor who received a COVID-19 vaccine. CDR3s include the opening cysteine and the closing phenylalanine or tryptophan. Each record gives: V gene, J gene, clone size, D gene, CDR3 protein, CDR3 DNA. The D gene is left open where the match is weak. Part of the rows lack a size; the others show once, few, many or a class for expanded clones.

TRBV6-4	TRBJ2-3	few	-	CASSDTGANTDTQYF	TGTGCCAGCAGTGACACGGGGGCCAACACAGATACGCAGTATTTT
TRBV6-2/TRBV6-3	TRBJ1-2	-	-	CASSSITGANYGYTF	TGTGCCAGCAGCTCAATTACAGGAGCTAACTATGGCTACACCTTC
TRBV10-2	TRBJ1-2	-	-	CASSDTTWGYTF	TGCGCCAGCAGTGACACGACCTGGGGCTACACCTTC
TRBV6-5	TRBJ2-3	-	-	CASGREDTQYF	TGTGCCAGCGGCCGAGAAGATACGCAGTATTTT
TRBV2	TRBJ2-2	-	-	CASRFWAGGTGELFF	TGTGCCAGCAGGTTTTGGGCAGGGGGGACCGGGGAGCTGTTTTTT
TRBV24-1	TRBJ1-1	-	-	CATSQQGNTEAFF	TGTGCCACCAGTCAACAGGGGAACACTGAAGCTTTCTTT
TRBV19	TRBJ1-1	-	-	CASSKGYTEAFF	TGTGCCAGTAGTAAGGGTTACACTGAAGCTTTCTTT
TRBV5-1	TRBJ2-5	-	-	CASSLAGTRQETQYF	TGCGCCAGCAGCTTGGCGGGCACCCGCCAAGAGACCCAGTACTTC
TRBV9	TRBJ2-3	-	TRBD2	CASSVVGGSGTDTQYF	TGTGCCAGCAGCGTAGTGGGGGGGTCGGGCACAGATACGCAGTATTTT
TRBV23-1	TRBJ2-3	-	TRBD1	CASSQSRHRGSPDTQYF	TGCGCCAGCAGTCAATCACGGCACAGGGGGAGCCCAGATACGCAGTATTTT
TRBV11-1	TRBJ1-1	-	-	CASRPDMGPEAFF	TGTGCCAGCAGACCGGACATGGGCCCTGAAGCTTTCTTT
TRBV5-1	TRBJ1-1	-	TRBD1	CASSLQGDSVVAFF	TGCGCCAGCAGCCTACAGGGGGACTCCGTCGTGGCTTTCTTT
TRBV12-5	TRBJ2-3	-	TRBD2	CASGLGLAGTDTQYF	TGTGCTAGTGGTTTGGGACTAGCGGGGACAGATACGCAGTATTTT
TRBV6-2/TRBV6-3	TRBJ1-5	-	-	CASSRNSNQPQHF	TGTGCCAGCAGTCGCAATAGCAATCAGCCCCAGCATTTT
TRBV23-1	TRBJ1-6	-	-	CASSQSTGQDSPLHF	TGCGCCAGCAGTCAATCGACGGGACAAGATTCACCCCTCCACTTT
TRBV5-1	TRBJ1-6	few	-	CASSLEVFQGAHNSPLHF	TGCGCCAGCAGCTTGGAGGTGTTCCAAGGGGCGCATAATTCACCCCTCCACTTT
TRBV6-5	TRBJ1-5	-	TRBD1	CASSYSMGRGQQPQHF	TGTGCCAGCAGTTACTCGATGGGCAGGGGGCAACAGCCCCAGCATTTT
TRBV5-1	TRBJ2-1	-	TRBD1	CASSSTGTAYNEQFF	TGCGCCAGCAGCTCAACCGGGACAGCATACAATGAGCAGTTCTTC
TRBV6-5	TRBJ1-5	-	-	CASSRDPSGQPQHF	TGTGCCAGCAGTCGGGACCCCTCGGGTCAGCCCCAGCATTTT
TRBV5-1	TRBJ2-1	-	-	CASSLGSGNNEQFF	TGCGCCAGCAGCTTGGGGTCTGGCAACAATGAGCAGTTCTTC
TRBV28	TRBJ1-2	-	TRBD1	CASTLPGTGGAYGYTF	TGTGCCAGCACTTTGCCGGGGACAGGGGGCGCTTATGGCTACACCTTC
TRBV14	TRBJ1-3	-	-	CASSQDPGRGNTIYF	TGTGCCAGCAGCCAAGACCCAGGGCGCGGAAACACCATATATTTT
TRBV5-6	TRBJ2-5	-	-	CASSPSVRDLQETQYF	TGTGCCAGCAGCCCCAGTGTCAGGGACCTCCAAGAGACCCAGTACTTC
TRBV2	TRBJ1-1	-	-	CASSVTSGITEAFF	TGTGCCAGCAGTGTCACATCCGGGATCACTGAAGCTTTCTTT
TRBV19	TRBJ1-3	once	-	CASTLLTPFSGNTIYF	TGTGCCAGTACCCTCTTGACCCCTTTCTCTGGAAACACCATATATTTT
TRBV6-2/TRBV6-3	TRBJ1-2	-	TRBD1	CASSYSAGTAYGYTF	TGTGCCAGCAGTTACTCTGCCGGGACAGCCTATGGCTACACCTTC
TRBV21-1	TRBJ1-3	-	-	CASSKASSGNTIYF	TGTGCCAGCAGCAAAGCCAGCTCTGGAAACACCATATATTTT
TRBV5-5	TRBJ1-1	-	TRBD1	CASSYGQGGPEAFF	TGTGCCAGCAGCTATGGACAGGGGGGTCCTGAAGCTTTCTTT
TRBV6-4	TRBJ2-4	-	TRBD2	CASSELPSGGSKNIQYF	TGTGCCAGCAGTGAACTTCCTAGCGGGGGGTCCAAAAACATTCAGTACTTC
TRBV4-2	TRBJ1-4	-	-	CASSQITGMGEKLFF	TGTGCCAGCAGCCAAATCACAGGGATGGGTGAAAAACTGTTTTTT
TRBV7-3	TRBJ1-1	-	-	CASSLTGLNTEAFF	TGTGCCAGCAGCTTAACCGGGTTGAACACTGAAGCTTTCTTT
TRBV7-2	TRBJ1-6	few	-	CASSSGGDNSPLHF	TGTGCCAGCAGCTCTGGGGGTGATAATTCACCCCTCCACTTT
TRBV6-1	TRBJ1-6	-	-	CASSGLGSSYNSPLHF	TGTGCCAGCAGTGGCCTGGGGAGCTCCTATAATTCACCCCTCCACTTT
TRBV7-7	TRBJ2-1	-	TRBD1	CASSLRGQGDEQFF	TGTGCCAGCAGCTTAAGAGGACAGGGTGATGAGCAGTTCTTC
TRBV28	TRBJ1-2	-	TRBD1	CASSQTGFLYGYTF	TGTGCCAGCAGTCAGACAGGGTTCCTCTATGGCTACACCTTC
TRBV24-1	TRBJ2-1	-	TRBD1	CATSDGTEIYNEQFF	TGTGCCACCAGTGATGGGACAGAGATATACAATGAGCAGTTCTTC
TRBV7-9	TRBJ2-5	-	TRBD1	CASSPGQGAWETQYF	TGTGCCAGCAGCCCAGGACAGGGGGCCTGGGAGACCCAGTACTTC
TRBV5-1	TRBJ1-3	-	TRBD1	CASSPGDRASGNTIYF	TGCGCCAGCAGCCCAGGGGACAGGGCCTCTGGAAACACCATATATTTT
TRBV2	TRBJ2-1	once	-	CASSAGFYNEQFF	TGTGCCAGCAGTGCCGGGTTCTACAATGAGCAGTTCTTC
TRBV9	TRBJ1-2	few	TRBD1	CASSAGQGHYGYTF	TGTGCCAGCAGCGCCGGACAGGGGCACTATGGCTACACCTTC
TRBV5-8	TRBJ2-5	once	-	CASSKSAQGKRETQYF	TGTGCCAGCAGCAAGTCCGCCCAGGGGAAAAGGGAGACCCAGTACTTC